This T cell receptor beta chain was recorded in a study of T-cell memory formation after mild COVID-19. Study background: In these data, TCR clusters were largely donor specific. Study outcomes and limitations: Cross-reactive memory appears to have joined, as suggested by some responding clones showing up in pre-infection memory.

Notes on this clonotype: The antigen is not known.

Each CDR3 protein is one row after TCRdb ran MiXCR on the 5' RACE reads. The sample lists approximately 350,000 distinct CDR3 sequences, approximately 27% occurring once. Germline V CDR1 and CDR2: SGHRS, YFSETQ. The J segment lost 0 bases and the V segment lost 4 bases, leaving 5 bases of the junction unmatched. The CDR3 totals 16 residues. The sample comprised PBMCs or a T cell subset sorted from them (not recorded which). The rearrangement joins TRBV5-1 to TRBJ2-3; the match to TRBD2 covers 10 bases. The receptor's source is an adult woman who had mild COVID-19 (a few samples of this study predate the infection). Cell type and time point are not known. Written as DNA, the CDR3 is TGCGCCAGCAGCGTAGCGGGAGGCCGTAGCACAGATACGCAGTATTTT. It yields the protein CASSVAGGRSTDTQYF. The entire variable domain, with the rest obtained from reference TRBV5-1 and TRBJ2-3, is as follows: KAGVTQTPRYLIKTRGQQVTLSCSPISGHRSVSWYQQTPGQGLQFLFEYFSETQRNKGNFPGRFSGRQFSNSRSEMNVSTLELGDSALYLCASSVAGGRSTDTQYFGPGTRLTVL.